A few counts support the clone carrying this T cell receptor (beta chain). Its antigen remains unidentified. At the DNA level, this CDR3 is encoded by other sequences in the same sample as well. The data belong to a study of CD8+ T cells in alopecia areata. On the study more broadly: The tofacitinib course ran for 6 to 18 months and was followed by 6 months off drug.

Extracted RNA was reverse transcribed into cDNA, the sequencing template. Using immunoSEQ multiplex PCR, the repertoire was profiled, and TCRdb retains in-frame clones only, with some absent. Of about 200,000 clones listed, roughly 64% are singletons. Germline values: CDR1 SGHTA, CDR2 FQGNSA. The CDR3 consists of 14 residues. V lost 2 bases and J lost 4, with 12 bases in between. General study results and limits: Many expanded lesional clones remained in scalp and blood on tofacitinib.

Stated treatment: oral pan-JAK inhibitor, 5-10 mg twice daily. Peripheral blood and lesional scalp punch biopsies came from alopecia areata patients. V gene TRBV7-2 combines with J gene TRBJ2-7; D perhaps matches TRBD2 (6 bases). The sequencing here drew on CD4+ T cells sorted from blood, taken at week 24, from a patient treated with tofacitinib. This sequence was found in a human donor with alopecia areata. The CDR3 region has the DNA TGTGCCAGCAGCTTAAATCCGGGAGCTTACGAGCAGTACTTC. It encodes CASSLNPGAYEQYF.